The entry below describes one T cell receptor beta chain. This clonotype was found many times. Its antigen specificity is not known. The record has no base qualities; no much larger clone is one base away. The library came from 5' RACE. The instrument given in TCRdb is Illumina HiSeq 2000. A universal primer binding site was added through template switching, and the final cDNA carried a unique molecular identifier so that TCR cDNA molecules could be counted accurately. First-strand cDNA for TCR alpha and beta chains was synthesized from specific primers in the conserved constant-segment region. Each cDNA library was double barcoded, with a SMART-Mk sample barcode plus Illumina barcodes, to control for contamination. TruSeq adapter sequences, together with Illumina sample barcodes, were added in two successive PCR steps. The Illumina HiSeq platform was used with custom primers to sequence TCR alpha and beta cDNA libraries. In the paper's pipeline: Raw reads were processed with MiGEC to extract unique molecular identifiers, and MiXCR was used to determine CDR3 positions. For each individual, recombination models were inferred using an EM algorithm with the repgenHMM and IGoR tools. Shared clonotypes were analyzed with the tcR package in R, and sharing was normalized by the product of cloneset sizes. Out-of-frame nonproductive sequences were analyzed to study raw recombination free of thymic and clonal selection effects. TCRdb trimmed public reads at Q25 via fastp, called clones via MiXCR and kept in-frame beta chains. When rows share a CDR3 protein, they turn into one entry using the most common DNA and genes. TCRdb, not the original authors, processed these V and J calls. The sample includes roughly 500,000 distinct CDR3 sequences, with 20% to 25% observed a single time. 0.8% to 1% of the sample is held by the ten biggest clonotypes.

Trimming at the junction amounts to 2 bases on V and 7 bases on J, and the germline ends lie 9 bases apart. There are 12 amino acids in the CDR3, from cysteine to phenylalanine inclusive. Just the 36-base CDR3 DNA is kept, in frame starting at base 1. Every donor was a healthy Caucasian. The twin cohort consisted of three pairs of female monozygotic twins, all aged roughly 18 to 29 years. CD4+ and CD8+ T cell populations were isolated with positive isolation kits from Invitrogen. The data stem from a study of identical twins (dated by TCRdb to the mid-2010s). Notes on the research overall: TCR alpha and beta repertoires from monozygotic twins, unrelated adults of various ages and cord blood were deep-sequenced to test whether fetal clonotypes persist. Replicate twin experiments were performed at different times using different library preparation protocols to rule out contamination.

Paper-wide results and their limitations: The excess sharing between twins in beta out-of-frame sequences was weaker because fewer shared sequences reduced the signal-to-noise ratio. Fewer insertions were carried by abundant cord blood beta clonotypes, a similar but weaker trend appeared in young adult naive repertoires, and no such trend appeared in memory repertoires. Compared with coincidental sharing between unrelated individuals, out-of-frame TCR alpha sequences shared between twins showed an excess of sequences with low generation probability. In monozygotic twins, recombination models systematically underestimated out-of-frame TCR alpha sharing, but the models matched the sharing seen between unrelated individuals. Because the same donors could not be followed over many years, the conclusions depended on cross-sectional statistical analysis. Invariant T cells such as MAIT and iNKT could partly confound zero-insertion analyses, although diverse VJ usage argued against such confounding for most clonotypes.

Another study also made use of these data, one on T cells expressing NK-cell markers. The second source states: TCR beta-chain repertoires were profiled in sorted CD3+CD56+NKG2C+, CD3+CD56+NKG2C- and CD3+CD56-NKG2C+ T-cell subsets from several donors. Among the eight sequenced donors, seven were HCMV-seropositive and one was HCMV-seronegative. In several experiments an anti-gammadeltaTCR antibody was added to restrict sorting to alphabetaTCR-expressing T cells. For 6 or 7 donors, the dominant CD3+CD56+NKG2C+ clonotypes were among the top 10 CD8+ clonotypes and accounted for roughly 1.0-8% of CD8+ T cells. Those dominant clonotypes were again the most abundant among CD3+CD56-NKG2C+ cells in four donors, at about 28.3-60.1%. Whether the expanded NKG2C-expressing T cell clones were specific for HCMV antigens remained unclear. The eight sequenced donors were randomly selected healthy volunteers, three men and five women. To determine HCMV serostatus, a commercial ELISA kit was used to detect HCMV-specific IgG in serum. MIGEC handled demultiplexing of the reads and grouping by UMI, while MiTCR was used to assemble and quantify clonotypes. To exclude erroneous sequences, any TCR cDNA sequence not supported by at least two reads was discarded. The tcR package was used for downstream repertoire analysis, with clonotypes matched between fractions based on CDR3 nucleotide sequence plus V segment. VDJmatch was used to annotate antigen specificity against VDJdb, with one amino acid substitution in CDR3 permitted.

Sequences were obtained from CD4+ T cells sorted from blood. The chain was built from TRBV12-3 or TRBV12-4 and TRBJ2-7, with the D gene not clear enough to name. This TCR came from a young woman in good health. The bases are TGTGCCAGCAGTTTAAGACGCCGTGAGCAGTACTTC. This translates into CASSLRRREQYF.